This TCR beta chain was identified in a study of T cells in Graves' hyperthyroidism and ophthalmopathy. Amplification of TCR beta CDR3 regions was performed using RNA transcripts as template. The TCR CDR3 first-round RT-PCR relied on the HTBI primer set. A single record per CDR3 protein comes from TCRdb applying MiXCR to the multiplex PCR reads. The sample gives approximately 300,000 distinct CDR3 sequences, less than 20% of which show up once; approximately 35% is in the top ten. Germline CDR1 is MNHEY and CDR2 is SMNVEV (reference sequence). V lost 6 bases and J lost 4; bases outside the gene matches: 7. The CDR3 has 14 residues.

The sequence derives from a middle-aged man with Graves' ophthalmopathy. The chain carries TRBV27 and TRBJ1-1; 8 bases align to TRBD1. Source material: blood. DNA of the CDR3: TGTGCCAGCAGCCCTAACAGGGGGAGCACTGAAGCTTTCTTT. Translated: CASSPNRGSTEAFF.